These 23 T cell receptor beta chains originate from one sample sequenced in a study of T cell changes during pregnancy in multiple sclerosis. Measured with immunoSEQ multiplex PCR; TCRdb has only the in-frame clones, and not every one. The sample holds roughly 76,000 clones; just over 90% are singletons and the top ten take roughly 0.44%. Sequenced here: CD4+ T cells from peripheral blood mononuclear cells, sampled in the second trimester of pregnancy. These receptors originate from a female donor with multiple sclerosis, enrolled in a pregnancy study.

This chain uses TRBV9 with TRBJ2-7, with TRBD2 identical over 8 bases. The V gene end was trimmed by 0 bases and the J gene end by 6 bases; junction bases not matched to a gene: 5. This CDR3 spans 14 amino acids. Germline V gives CDR1 SGDLS, CDR2 YYNGEE. CDR3: CASSVGTSSGEQYF. The DNA for the CDR3 is TGTGCCAGCAGCGTAGGGACTAGCTCGGGCGAGCAGTACTTC.

V and J are TRBV27 and TRBJ1-1, with TRBD1 matching over 7 bases. The V gene end was trimmed by 5 bases and the J gene end by 6 bases; junction bases not matched to a gene: 15. The CDR3 extends over 16 amino acids. Germline V CDR1 and CDR2: MNHEY, SMNVEV (reference sequence). The CDR3 DNA follows: TGTGCCAGCAGTCCATTACGGGACACAGGACAGGCTGAAGCTTTCTTT. As protein: CASSPLRDTGQAEAFF.

This clone was picked up one time. The DNA is omitted, as the CDR3 cannot be located on it reliably, and the CDR3 follows TCRdb's listing. The chain couples TRBV2 to TRBJ2-7; the D segment call TRBD1 is taken from the table without a DNA check. 14 amino acids form the CDR3, both terminal residues included. Germline V gene sequence: CDR1 SNHLY, CDR2 FYNNEI. The chain's CDR3 is CASSFGTGAGVVSF.

This clone was detected once. The chain links TRBV19 to TRBJ1-2; 11 bases are shared with TRBD1. Germline loops: CDR1 LNHDA, CDR2 SQIVND (reference sequence). The CDR3 loop spans 15 amino acids. Unmatched junction bases numbered 8, after V lost 4 bases and J lost 7 bases. The CDR3 reads CASSTPGQGATGYTF. The CDR3 DNA is TGTGCCAGTAGTACCCCAGGACAGGGGGCGACTGGCTACACCTTC.

The CDR3 region has the DNA TGTGCCAGCAGTGACCCTTGGGCGACGAACACTGAAGCTTTCTTT. Amino acids: CASSDPWATNTEAFF. This rearrangement joins TRBV25-1 to TRBJ1-1; D is unclear. Germline V CDR1 and CDR2: MGHDK, SYGVNS. With 3 bases removed from V and 1 base from J, the gap between germline ends came to 12 bases. The length of the CDR3 is 15 residues.

V usage is TRBV27 and J usage is TRBJ2-7; 10 nucleotides line up with TRBD2. The trim removed 7 bases at V and 0 bases at J, leaving 15 bases unmatched. There are 18 residues in the CDR3. CDR1 MNHEY and CDR2 SMNVEV come from the germline V gene (reference sequence). The CDR3 DNA reads as TGTGCCAGCACCCCCCTCGGACTAGCGGCTAAGAGCTCCTACGAGCAGTACTTC. The encoded protein is CASTPLGLAAKSSYEQYF.

The chain carries TRBV18 and TRBJ2-7; the match to TRBD1 covers 7 bases. V was pared by 3 bases and J by 0 bases, with 5 bases of the junction left unmatched. Per the germline V gene, CDR1 is KGHSH and CDR2 is LQKENI. The CDR3 runs to 15 residues. CDR3 coding DNA: TGTGCCAGCTCACCTCTCTCAGGGGGCTCCTACGAGCAGTACTTC. Its translation is CASSPLSGGSYEQYF.

The CDR3 loop is CASSPPGLAGGETQYF. CDR3 DNA: TGTGCCAGCTCACCACCGGGATTAGCGGGAGGAGAGACCCAGTACTTC. The gene calls are TRBV18 and TRBJ2-5, with 10 positions matching TRBD2. The CDR3 runs to 16 residues. With V trimmed by 0 bases and J by 4 bases, 5 bases remained unmatched. Germline V gives CDR1 KGHSH, CDR2 LQKENI.

V gene TRBV11-3 combines with J gene TRBJ1-4; TRBD1 matches 10 bases. In germline, CDR1 is SGHNT, CDR2 YENEEA. V trimming: 4 bases; J trimming: 7 bases; junction bases outside the gene matches: 6. The length of the CDR3 is 15 residues. The CDR3 DNA is TGTGCCAGCAGCTCTGCGGGACAGGGGTTTGAAAAACTGTTTTTT. Amino acids: CASSSAGQGFEKLFF.

This clone was observed a handful of times. The chain combines TRBV28 with TRBJ2-7, with a possible D match to TRBD2 (6 bases). The CDR3 sequence is 15 residues long. Trimming left V 3 bases short and J 3 bases short, with 15 bases between. Germline V gene data show CDR1 as MDHEN and CDR2 as SYDVKM. The CDR3 sequence: CASSFAGPRGYEQYF. DNA of the CDR3: TGTGCCAGCAGTTTTGCAGGGCCGCGGGGCTACGAGCAGTACTTC.

CDR3 bases: TGTGCCAGCAGGTCAGGGGGCAATCAGCCCCAGCATTTT. As protein: CASRSGGNQPQHF. The chain couples TRBV6-5 to TRBJ1-5, with D possibly being TRBD1 (6 bases). CDR3 size: 13 residues. V lost 6 bases and J lost 2, with 8 bases in between. Germline-derived CDR1 and CDR2 are MNHEY and SVGAGI.

The chain links TRBV4-1 to TRBJ1-2; 9 nucleotides line up with TRBD1. V lost 1 base to trimming and J lost 8 bases; unmatched junction nucleotides: 11. The CDR3 runs 16 residues. Germline V CDR1 and CDR2: MGHRA, YSYEKL. The DNA for the CDR3 is TGCGCCAGCAGCCAAGTAGGCCGGGACAGGGCTGGCGGCTACACCTTC. Its translation: CASSQVGRDRAGGYTF.

Only one count was recorded for this clone. The chain employs TRBV7-3 and TRBJ2-3; 11 nucleotides match TRBD2. Trimming cost V 5 bases and J 0 bases; bases outside gene matches: 4. The CDR3 totals 16 residues. Germline CDR1 reads SGHTA; CDR2 reads FQGTGA. The CDR3 reads CASSPRLAGSTDTQYF. The CDR3 DNA sequence: TGTGCCAGCAGCCCTAGACTAGCGGGGAGCACAGATACGCAGTATTTT.

The CDR3 nucleotides read TGTGCCAGCAGCGCGCCAGGGGGTAGCACAGATACGCAGTATTTT. Translation: CASSAPGGSTDTQYF. The rearrangement uses TRBV9 and TRBJ2-3; 7 bases are shared with TRBD1. With 3 bases clipped from V and 0 bases from J, the junction kept 4 bases outside the gene matches. From germline, CDR1 is SGDLS and CDR2 YYNGEE. The CDR3 has 15 amino acids.

The CDR3, as DNA: TGTGCCAGCAGTTACACTAGCGGGGGGGCCTCGGATACGCAGTATTTT. Protein product: CASSYTSGGASDTQYF. V gene TRBV6-5 combines with J gene TRBJ2-3; 13 positions agree with TRBD2. J was trimmed by 6 bases and V by 2 bases; bases with no gene match: 5. The germline CDR1 and CDR2 sequences are MNHEY and SVGAGI. This CDR3 spans 16 amino acids.

This clone was detected only once. The gene calls are TRBV2 and TRBJ2-3; 10 bases map to TRBD2. Germline V gene sequence: CDR1 SNHLY, CDR2 FYNNEI. V was clipped by 6 bases and J by 5 bases; unmatched bases: 8. This CDR3 is built from 15 residues. CDR3 coding DNA: TGTGCCAGCAGGGGGACTAGCGTCAGGAGAGATACGCAGTATTTT. This sequence encodes CASRGTSVRRDTQYF.

The chain carries TRBV9 and TRBJ2-2; 8 nucleotides align to TRBD2. The CDR3 is 18 residues long. Unmatched junction bases numbered 12, after V lost 3 bases and J lost 2 bases. Germline CDR1 reads SGDLS; CDR2 reads YYNGEE. DNA for the CDR3: TGTGCCAGCAGCGCCTACAGGAGCGGGGGAGCAAACACCGGGGAGCTGTTTTTT. Residues: CASSAYRSGGANTGELFF.

The chain couples TRBV10-3 to TRBJ1-2; TRBD1 might be the D (5 bases). Germline V gene sequence: CDR1 ENHRY, CDR2 SYGVKD. This CDR3 is built from 14 residues. V shed 7 bases and J shed 6 bases, with 18 bases lying between them. CDR3 coding DNA: TGTGCCATCACATTGGGGCAGGGCGCCGATGGCTACACCTTC. Translating it yields CAITLGQGADGYTF.

This chain links TRBV2 with TRBJ2-3, with D perhaps matching TRBD1 (5 bases). Germline CDR1 is SNHLY and CDR2 is FYNNEI. The CDR3 runs to 15 residues. V was clipped by 2 bases and J by 1 base, with 10 bases between them. The DNA of the CDR3 is TGTGCCAGCAGTGAATCGGGCAGGGGCACAGATACGCAGTATTTT. Encoded protein: CASSESGRGTDTQYF.

In its sample, this clone was seen a few times. The chain employs TRBV7-9 and TRBJ2-7, with TRBD1 identical over 9 bases. Germline trimming cut 4 bases from V and 3 bases from J; bases unmatched to any gene: 7. Germline V gene lookup returns CDR1 SEHNR and CDR2 FQNEAQ (reference sequence). The CDR3 totals 15 residues. Written as DNA, the CDR3 is TGTGCCAGCAGCTCGGGACAGGGCTACAACTACGAGCAGTACTTC. This encodes CASSSGQGYNYEQYF.

V and J are TRBV25-1 and TRBJ2-5; D is uncertain. This CDR3 has 14 amino acids. V was trimmed by 1 base and J by 7 bases, leaving 13 bases between them. Germline V gives CDR1 MGHDK, CDR2 SYGVNS. The CDR3 nucleotides read TGTGCCAGCAGTGAATTCCGGGTTGTTGGGACCCAGTACTTC. Its translation: CASSEFRVVGTQYF. Full variable domain (remainder filled in from reference TRBV25-1 and TRBJ2-5): EADIYQTPRYLVIGTGKKITLECSQTMGHDKMYWYQQDPGMELHLIHYSYGVNSTEKGDLSSESTVSRIRTEHFPLTLESARPSHTSQYLCASSEFRVVGTQYFGPGTRLLVL.

This clone showed up just once. CDR3 in DNA: TGTGCCTGGAGTGTACATGGGCCAGCGGGAGGCTACACCTTC. Translating it yields CAWSVHGPAGGYTF. The V gene is TRBV30, the J gene TRBJ1-2; no reliable D call. CDR3 length: 14 residues. Trimming left V 0 bases short and J 8 bases short, with 16 bases between. CDR1 and CDR2 from the germline V gene are GTSNPN and SVGIG (reference sequence). The whole variable domain, remainder taken from reference TRBV30 and TRBJ1-2, is SQTIHQWPATLVQPVGSPLSLECTVEGTSNPNLYWYRQAAGRGLQLLFYSVGIGQISSEVPQNLSASRPQDRQFILSSKKLLLSDSGFYLCAWSVHGPAGGYTFGSGTRLTVV.

J is TRBJ1-5 and V is TRBV11-3; no clear D. The V end was cut by 0 bases, the J end by 5 bases, with 5 bases between. Germline assignment: CDR1 SGHNT and CDR2 YENEEA. The CDR3 runs 13 residues. CDR3 region: CASSLDLDQPQHF. CDR3 nucleotides: TGTGCCAGCAGCTTAGACCTAGATCAGCCCCAGCATTTT. Together with reference TRBV11-3 and TRBJ1-5, the CDR3 gives the full variable domain: EAGVVQSPRYKIIEKKQPVAFWCNPISGHNTLYWYLQNLGQGPELLIRYENEEAVDDSQLPKDRFSAERLKGVDSTLKIQPAELGDSAVYLCASSLDLDQPQHFGDGTRLSIL.